This T cell receptor beta chain was sequenced for a study of blood T cell repertoires in COVID-19. Across the whole study: Italy, Spain and the United States were the sources of the convalescent and acute COVID-19 samples.

This CDR3 has 15 residues. J gave up 7 bases and V 5 bases, and 11 bases lay outside the gene matches. Germline CDR1 KGHSH, CDR2 LQKENI. Per the authors' pipeline: Estimates of nucleated cell counts were drawn from the amplification of reference gene primers. Assay used: immunoSEQ multiplex PCR; TCRdb lists only in-frame clones, some missing. D and trimming come from the DNA, and the V and J calls and clone size come from that table. Of about 340,000 clones in the sample, under 95% were seen once. Participant reports of clinical history set cohort assignment. This chain links TRBV18 with TRBJ1-5; TRBD1 aligns across 7 bases. Sequenced: PBMCs or T cells enriched from blood (not recorded which). The receptor was isolated from a woman aged 30 to 39 who had recovered from COVID-19. The CDR3 protein is CASSSQGDIRQPQHF. The CDR3 coding sequence is TGTGCCAGCTCATCCCAGGGGGACATTAGGCAGCCCCAGCATTTT.